The next 8 T cell receptor beta chains were all read from a single sample in a study of T cell changes during pregnancy in multiple sclerosis. Sequencing was performed with immunoSEQ multiplex PCR; in TCRdb, only in-frame clones are kept and a portion is missing. The sample lists 45,000 to 50,000 clones; approximately 92% were seen once. Material: peripheral blood, obtained in the third trimester of pregnancy. Receptor source: a female donor with multiple sclerosis, enrolled in a pregnancy study.

The chain links TRBV9 to TRBJ1-4, with TRBD1 identical over 10 bases. V was pared by 3 bases and J by 8 bases, with 7 bases of the junction left unmatched. The germline CDR1 and CDR2 sequences are SGDLS and YYNGEE. This CDR3 comprises 15 residues. The CDR3 DNA reads as TGTGCCAGCAGCGCGGGACAGGGGAGTAGCGAAAAACTGTTTTTT. This gives the protein CASSAGQGSSEKLFF.

The chain combines TRBV15 with TRBJ1-2; TRBD1 is a possible D gene (5 bases). The germline CDR1 and CDR2 sequences are LNHNV and YYDKDF (reference sequence). The CDR3 length is 17 residues. With 1 base removed from V and 4 bases from J, the gap between germline ends came to 19 bases. DNA of the CDR3: TGTGCCACCAGCAGAGGAGGCGGCAGGGAATTGGTCTATGGCTACACCTTC. This gives the protein CATSRGGGRELVYGYTF.

The chain recombines TRBV6-5 with TRBJ1-2, with a tentative D call TRBD1 (5 bases). Germline V gene lookup returns CDR1 MNHEY and CDR2 SVGAGI. The CDR3 has 14 residues. Trimming took 6 bases from V and 7 from J, leaving 18 bases between them. CDR3 residues: CASRAPGERGGYTF. CDR3 sequence (DNA): TGTGCCAGCAGAGCACCGGGAGAGAGGGGTGGCTACACCTTC.

The chain uses TRBV27 and TRBJ2-7; 7 bases are a match to TRBD1. The CDR3 extends over 14 amino acids. The V and J ends lost 8 bases and 0 bases, in that order; junction bases with no gene match: 7. The germline V gene encodes CDR1 MNHEY and CDR2 SMNVEV (reference sequence). CDR3 nucleotide sequence: TGTGCCAGCGCGGACAGGCCCGACTCCTACGAGCAGTACTTC. Protein product: CASADRPDSYEQYF.

The chain has TRBV4-1 and TRBJ2-7; 8 bases agree with TRBD1. Germline assignment: CDR1 MGHRA and CDR2 YSYEKL. This CDR3 comprises 16 residues. J gave up 0 bases and V 4 bases, and 8 bases lay outside the gene matches. The CDR3 protein is CASSPVWTGPSYEQYF. CDR3 sequence (DNA): TGCGCCAGCAGCCCAGTTTGGACAGGGCCCTCCTACGAGCAGTACTTC.

CDR3 amino acids: CASSHDTGAYEQYF. The CDR3 DNA is TGCGCCAGCAGCCACGATACAGGGGCCTACGAGCAGTACTTC. The chain uses TRBV4-1 and TRBJ2-7; 7 positions agree with TRBD1. CDR3 length equals 14 residues. J gave up 2 bases and V 3 bases, and 4 bases lay outside the gene matches. Germline CDR1 and CDR2: MGHRA and YSYEKL.

A single count supports this clone. The chain combines TRBV27 with TRBJ1-5; maybe TRBD1 (5 bases). Germline loops: CDR1 MNHEY, CDR2 SMNVEV (reference sequence). The CDR3 contains 15 residues. V lost 8 bases to trimming and J lost 0 bases, with 14 bases between them. The CDR3 DNA follows: TGTGCCAGCGGCTTCTCGGGGGTTAGCAATCAGCCCCAGCATTTT. Translation gives CASGFSGVSNQPQHF.

The chain has TRBV27 and TRBJ2-3; 16 nucleotides line up with TRBD2. Trimming took 10 bases from V and 2 from J; bases not matched to a gene: 12. CDR1 and CDR2 (germline): MNHEY, SMNVEV (reference sequence). The length of the CDR3 is 18 residues. The CDR3 loop reads CATLLRGLAGGTTDTQYF. The CDR3 DNA reads as TGTGCCACCCTCTTGCGGGGACTAGCGGGAGGGACCACAGATACGCAGTATTTT.